This entry lists 26 T cell receptor beta chains sequenced from one sample in a study of cytomegalovirus exposure and HLA in healthy donors. The PCR contained 60 Vbeta and 13 Jbeta primers. Assay: immunoSEQ multiplex PCR; the TCRdb copy retains only in-frame clones and omits some. The sample carries 60,000 to 65,000 clones, approximately 75% recorded once. The sample taken for sequencing was PBMCs. All receptors derive from a man over 45 in good health and CMV-seropositive.

The rearrangement links TRBV18 to TRBJ2-7; D is perhaps TRBD1 (5 bases). The CDR3 has 15 amino acids. The V end lost 8 bases, the J end lost 3 bases, and 20 bases lay between the germline ends. CDR1 and CDR2 from the germline V gene are KGHSH and LQKENI. This CDR3 is CASRPGRQLIYEQYF. DNA for the CDR3: TGTGCCAGCCGACCGGGTCGACAGCTTATCTACGAGCAGTACTTC.

This chain connects TRBV5-4 to TRBJ1-2; 8 bases align to TRBD1. V dropped 0 bases and J dropped 2; count of bases not matched to a gene: 3. From germline, CDR1 is SGHNT and CDR2 YYREEE (reference sequence). The length of the CDR3 is 15 residues. CDR3 region: CASSLEQGANYGYTF. The DNA for the CDR3 is TGTGCCAGCAGCTTGGAGCAGGGGGCAAACTATGGCTACACCTTC.

The rearrangement links TRBV15 to TRBJ1-1, with 10 nucleotides matching TRBD1. The V and J ends lost 3 bases and 4 bases, in that order; junction bases with no gene match: 8. The CDR3 is 16 amino acids. The germline V gene encodes CDR1 LNHNV and CDR2 YYDKDF (reference sequence). Here the CDR3 DNA reads TGTGCCACCAGCAGCAGACAGGGGGCCAGGGGCACTGAAGCTTTCTTT. Protein: CATSSRQGARGTEAFF.

This clone has just a few counts. One end of the junction does not line up with germline, which may come from a read error. The chain carries TRBV2 and TRBJ2-5; 7 bases match TRBD1. The CDR3 has 13 amino acids. Germline loops: CDR1 SNHLY, CDR2 FYNNEI. The CDR3 DNA sequence: TGTGCCAGCACTGAACAGGGGATAGAGACCCAGTACTTC. This encodes CASTEQGIETQYF.

This clone was found a few times. V is TRBV5-1 and J is TRBJ1-1; 8 bases match TRBD1. Germline lookup yields CDR1 SGHRS and CDR2 YFSETQ. After removal of 4 bases from V and 3 bases from J, the junction contained 8 bases not matched to a gene. The CDR3 runs 15 residues. The chain's CDR3 is CASSTRTGRDTEAFF. CDR3 in DNA: TGCGCCAGCAGCACGCGGACAGGGAGGGACACTGAAGCTTTCTTT.

V usage is TRBV28 and J usage is TRBJ1-5, with D possibly being TRBD1 (5 bases). The CDR3 has 15 amino acids. The germline V gene has CDR1 MDHEN and CDR2 SYDVKM. The V and J ends lost 2 bases and 6 bases respectively, with 14 bases between them. CDR3 region: CASSLGPGQLQPQHF. The DNA for the CDR3 is TGTGCCAGCAGTTTAGGTCCCGGACAACTTCAGCCCCAGCATTTT. Using reference TRBV28 and TRBJ1-5 for the parts outside the CDR3, the full variable domain is DVKVTQSSRYLVKRTGEKVFLECVQDMDHENMFWYRQDPGLGLRLIYFSYDVKMKEKGDIPEGYSVSREKKERFSLILESASTNQTSMYLCASSLGPGQLQPQHFGDGTRLSIL.

J is TRBJ1-2 and V is TRBV7-9, with D perhaps matching TRBD1 (5 bases). Germline V gives CDR1 SEHNR, CDR2 FQNEAQ (reference sequence). V was cut by 2 bases and J by 2 bases, with 15 bases left in between. The CDR3 covers 16 residues. CDR3 sequence: CASSLPPVRANYGYTF. The CDR3 nucleotides read TGTGCCAGCAGCTTACCCCCGGTCAGGGCCAACTATGGCTACACCTTC. The full variable domain, in which reference TRBV7-9 and TRBJ1-2 provide the parts outside the CDR3, is DTGVSQNPRHKITKRGQNVTFRCDPISEHNRLYWYRQTLGQGPEFLTYFQNEAQLEKSRLLSDRFSAERPKGSFSTLEIQRTEQGDSAMYLCASSLPPVRANYGYTFGSGTRLTVV.

The gene calls are TRBV12-5 and TRBJ2-1; 9 bases map to TRBD1. Trimming at V came to 0 bases and at J to 1 base, leaving 4 bases not matched to a gene. Germline V gene sequence: CDR1 LGHNT, CDR2 FRNRAP. The CDR3 is made up of 17 amino acids. As DNA, the CDR3 is TGTGCTAGTGGTTTGGTAATGGGGACAGGGTCCTACAATGAGCAGTTCTTC. Translation: CASGLVMGTGSYNEQFF.

This chain uses TRBV7-9 with TRBJ2-3; maybe TRBD2 (5 bases). The CDR3 is 12 amino acids. From germline, CDR1 is SEHNR and CDR2 FQNEAQ (reference sequence). With 5 bases removed from V and 4 bases from J, the gap between germline ends came to 7 bases. CDR3 sequence (DNA): TGTGCCAGCAGCAAACTAGCAGATACGCAGTATTTT. Its protein is CASSKLADTQYF.

The V gene is TRBV5-1, the J gene TRBJ2-4, with 7 bases matching TRBD2. The V gene's germline CDR1 is SGHRS and CDR2 YFSETQ. The CDR3 runs to 15 residues. After removal of 1 base from V and 9 bases from J, the junction contained 10 bases not matched to a gene. The CDR3 sequence is CASSLREVGIGIQYF. Written as DNA, the CDR3 is TGCGCCAGCAGCTTGCGGGAGGTAGGGATCGGCATTCAGTACTTC.

This clone was observed once. For the CDR3, the DNA is TGTGCCAGCAGTGAACCGGGACAGGGCTGGAACACTGAAGCTTTCTTT. Its translation is CASSEPGQGWNTEAFF. The chain uses TRBV6-1 and TRBJ1-1; 9 bases match TRBD1. Germline lookup yields CDR1 MNHNS and CDR2 SASEGT. V was pared by 2 bases and J by 1 base, with 5 bases of the junction left unmatched. The CDR3 has 16 amino acids.

This clone showed up just a few times. The chain combines TRBV7-2 with TRBJ1-6; D uncertain. The CDR3 spans 14 residues. V was trimmed by 1 base and J by 7 bases, leaving 8 bases between them. Germline CDR1 reads SGHTA; CDR2 reads FQGNSA. Here the CDR3 DNA reads TGTGCCAGCAGCTTAGGGGAGAGAAATTCACCCCTCCACTTT. Residues: CASSLGERNSPLHF.

The rearrangement uses TRBV4-2 and TRBJ2-6; a weak D match, TRBD2 (5 bases). Germline V gene sequence: CDR1 LGHNA, CDR2 YNFKEQ. V shed 1 base and J shed 0 bases, with 19 bases lying between them. The CDR3 length is 20 residues. The CDR3 protein is CASSQVSVGETNSGANVLTF. Written as DNA, the CDR3 is TGTGCCAGCAGCCAAGTTTCAGTCGGGGAGACCAACTCTGGGGCCAACGTCCTGACTTTC.

This chain's CDR3 is CASSGKTNEKLFF. The CDR3, as DNA: TGTGCCAGTTCAGGGAAGACTAATGAAAAACTGTTTTTT. The chain is built from TRBV6-1 and TRBJ1-4, with TRBD1 as a possible D gene (5 bases). Germline V gene data show CDR1 as MNHNS and CDR2 as SASEGT. V was clipped by 9 bases and J by 2 bases, with 10 bases between them. The CDR3 covers 13 residues.

The chain couples TRBV21-1 to TRBJ2-2; the D call in the table, TRBD2, was not verified against the DNA. TRBV21-1 has pseudogene status. CDR3 length equals 17 residues. CDR3 bases: TGTGCCAGCAGCAAAGCGCTTTTAGCGTCGAACACCGGGGAGCTGTTTTTT. Translating gives CASSKALLASNTGELFF.

The chain links TRBV6-1 to TRBJ2-7; 7 nucleotides align to TRBD1. CDR1 is MNHNS and CDR2 is SASEGT in the germline V gene. CDR3 length: 15 amino acids. The V gene end was trimmed by 7 bases and the J gene end by 1 base; junction bases not matched to a gene: 10. CDR3 nucleotide sequence: TGTGCCAGCACCTCCAATCCGGGACAGTCCTACGAGCAGTACTTC. This translates into CASTSNPGQSYEQYF.

The CDR3 sequence is CASSRTGLRTDTQYF. CDR3 bases: TGTGCCAGCAGTCGAACTGGTCTTCGCACAGATACGCAGTATTTT. The chain joins TRBV28 to TRBJ2-3; unclear D gene. This CDR3 is 15 amino acids long. V was cut by 5 bases and J by 1 base, with 13 bases left in between. CDR1 is MDHEN and CDR2 is SYDVKM in the germline V gene. The variable domain in full, with the rest retrieved from reference TRBV28 and TRBJ2-3, is DVKVTQSSRYLVKRTGEKVFLECVQDMDHENMFWYRQDPGLGLRLIYFSYDVKMKEKGDIPEGYSVSREKKERFSLILESASTNQTSMYLCASSRTGLRTDTQYFGPGTRLTVL.

The chain couples TRBV11-1 to TRBJ2-1, with TRBD2 as a possible D gene (5 bases). Trimming pared 5 bases from V and 0 bases from J, leaving 14 bases between. CDR3 length: 16 amino acids. From germline, CDR1 is SGHAT and CDR2 FQDESV (reference sequence). The CDR3: CASSDLGGGSYNEQFF. CDR3 nucleotide sequence: TGTGCCAGCAGCGATCTAGGAGGTGGCTCCTACAATGAGCAGTTCTTC.

V gene TRBV10-3 combines with J gene TRBJ2-5, with TRBD2 matching over 10 bases. The CDR3 totals 15 residues. V shed 2 bases, J shed 6 bases, and the junction held 6 bases outside the gene matches. Looked up from germline, CDR1 is ENHRY and CDR2 is SYGVKD. The CDR3 region is CAISEEREGPKTQYF. The CDR3 DNA reads TGTGCCATCAGTGAGGAGCGGGAGGGCCCCAAGACCCAGTACTTC.

In this sample, this clone turned up a few times. The genes are TRBV7-2 and TRBJ2-7; D is ambiguous. Germline-derived CDR1 and CDR2 are SGHTA and FQGNSA. The CDR3 is made up of 13 amino acids. Trimming cost V 3 bases and J 3 bases, with 9 bases left between them. CDR3 amino acids: CASSLSRYYEQYF. The CDR3 DNA is TGTGCCAGCAGCTTGTCCAGGTACTACGAGCAGTACTTC.

V is TRBV18 and J is TRBJ2-5, with 8 bases matching TRBD1. The junction had 4 bases not matched to a gene; V was cut back by 5 bases and J by 2 bases. The CDR3 totals 14 residues. The germline gives CDR1 KGHSH, CDR2 LQKENI. CDR3: CASSARQGQETQYF. CDR3 sequence (DNA): TGTGCCAGCTCAGCAAGACAGGGGCAAGAGACCCAGTACTTC.

This chain links TRBV7-9 with TRBJ2-7; D is perhaps TRBD1 (5 bases). V was pared by 1 base and J by 4 bases, with 17 bases between. CDR1 SEHNR and CDR2 FQNEAQ come from the germline V gene (reference sequence). The CDR3 loop spans 16 amino acids. CDR3 in amino acids: CASSLERTIPQYEQYF. The CDR3 coding sequence is TGTGCCAGCAGCTTAGAAAGGACAATTCCACAATACGAGCAGTACTTC.

The V and J genes are TRBV28 and TRBJ1-1; unclear D gene. CDR3 length equals 14 residues. CDR1 and CDR2 (germline): MDHEN, SYDVKM. Trimming pared 2 bases from V and 0 bases from J, leaving 7 bases between. DNA for the CDR3: TGTGCCAGCAGTTTAACCAGGATGAACACTGAAGCTTTCTTT. Its translation: CASSLTRMNTEAFF.

J is TRBJ2-3 and V is TRBV7-8, with D perhaps TRBD2 (5 bases). The CDR3 consists of 15 residues. Trimming took 3 bases from V and 1 from J, leaving 11 bases between them. Germline CDR1 reads SGHVS; CDR2 reads FQNEAQ. Written as DNA, the CDR3 is TGTGCCAGCAGCTTTGAGGGTAGGGGCACAGATACGCAGTATTTT. It encodes CASSFEGRGTDTQYF.

This chain joins TRBV7-2 and TRBJ1-2; D uncertain. This CDR3 is built from 15 residues. The germline V gene has CDR1 SGHTA and CDR2 FQGNSA. V was clipped by 1 base and J by 2 bases, with 11 bases between them. CDR3 DNA sequence: TGTGCCAGCAGCTTAGAGATGGTAGTAAACTATGGCTACACCTTC. It encodes CASSLEMVVNYGYTF.

The chain employs TRBV6-5 and TRBJ1-5; 9 bases fit TRBD1. After removal of 6 bases from V and 6 bases from J, the junction contained 3 bases not matched to a gene. The CDR3 loop spans 13 amino acids. CDR1 MNHEY and CDR2 SVGAGI come from the germline V gene. The CDR3 reads CASRDRGGQPQHF. Written as DNA, the CDR3 is TGTGCCAGCAGGGACAGGGGAGGTCAGCCCCAGCATTTT.